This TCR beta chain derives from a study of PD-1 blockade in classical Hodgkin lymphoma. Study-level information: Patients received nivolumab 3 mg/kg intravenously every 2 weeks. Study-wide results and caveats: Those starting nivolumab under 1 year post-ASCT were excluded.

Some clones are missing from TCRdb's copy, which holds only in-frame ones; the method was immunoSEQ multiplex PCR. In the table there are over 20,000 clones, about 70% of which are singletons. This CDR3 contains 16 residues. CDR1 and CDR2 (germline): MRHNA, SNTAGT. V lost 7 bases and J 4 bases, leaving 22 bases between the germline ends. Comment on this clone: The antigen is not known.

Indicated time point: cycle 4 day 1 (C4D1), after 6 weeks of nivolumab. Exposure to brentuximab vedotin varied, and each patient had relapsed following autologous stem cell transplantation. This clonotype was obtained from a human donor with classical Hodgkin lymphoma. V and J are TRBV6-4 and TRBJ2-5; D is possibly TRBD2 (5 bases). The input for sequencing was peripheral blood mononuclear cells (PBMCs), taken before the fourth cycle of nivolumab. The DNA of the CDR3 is TGTGCCAGCATCACGGGAATGAGCTCCTCCCGAGAGACCCAGTACTTC. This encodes CASITGMSSSRETQYF.